This record covers a single T cell receptor (beta chain). What it recognizes is unknown. Every subset's genomic DNA went evenly onto several immunoSEQ plates. TCRdb keeps only in-frame clones here, not all; method: immunoSEQ multiplex PCR. The repertoire has 500,000 to 650,000 clones, around three quarters of them found once; the top ten carry approximately 12%. Looked up from germline, CDR1 is SGHAT and CDR2 is FQNNGV. This CDR3 spans 15 amino acids. V shed 4 bases and J 4 bases; nucleotides not matched to a gene: 9. This entry comes from a study of shared clonotypes between healthy human individuals. Notes on the study in general: Specimens sampled were limited to blood, with tissue repertoires likely differing.

The sequenced sample was PBMCs. The gene calls are TRBV11-2 and TRBJ2-5; 7 nucleotides match TRBD2. This sequence originates from a woman in her 40s in good health. Some clones in this sample may be carry-over from other donors' samples. Here the CDR3 DNA reads TGTGCCAGCAGCTCGCACGGGGGGAGGCTAGAGACCCAGTACTTC. This encodes CASSSHGGRLETQYF.